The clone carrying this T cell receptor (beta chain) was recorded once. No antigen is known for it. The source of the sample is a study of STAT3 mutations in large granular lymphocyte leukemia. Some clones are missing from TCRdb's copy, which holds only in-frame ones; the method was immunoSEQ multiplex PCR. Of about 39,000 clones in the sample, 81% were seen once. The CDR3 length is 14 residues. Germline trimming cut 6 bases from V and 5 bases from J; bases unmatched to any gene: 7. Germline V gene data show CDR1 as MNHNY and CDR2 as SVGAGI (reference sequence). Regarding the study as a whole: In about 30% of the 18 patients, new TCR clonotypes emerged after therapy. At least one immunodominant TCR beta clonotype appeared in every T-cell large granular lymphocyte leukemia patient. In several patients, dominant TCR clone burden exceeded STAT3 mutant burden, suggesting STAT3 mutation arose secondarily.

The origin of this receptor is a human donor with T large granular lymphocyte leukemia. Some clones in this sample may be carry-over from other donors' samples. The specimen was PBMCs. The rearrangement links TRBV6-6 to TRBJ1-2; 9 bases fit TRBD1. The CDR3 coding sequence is TGTGCCAGCAGCCTCGGGACAGGGTTATATGGCTACACCTTC. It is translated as CASSLGTGLYGYTF.